This is a list of T cell receptor beta chains from one sample in a study of cytomegalovirus exposure and HLA in healthy donors. Profiled with immunoSEQ multiplex PCR; TCRdb holds only in-frame clones, not every one. The table lists about 150,000 clones, 90% to 95% of them singletons, with 0.6% to 0.85% in the top ten. Sequencing was performed on PBMCs. These receptors all stem from a man younger than 35 in good health and CMV-seronegative. Both conserved end residues are part of each CDR3. Fields, in order: J gene, D gene, clone size, V gene, CDR3 protein, CDR3 DNA. The D gene is left open where the match is weak. Rows may omit the clone size; those that give it use once, few, many or a size class.

>TRBJ2-3|NA|once|TRBV6-5
CASSYRADATDTQYF
TGTGCCAGCAGTTACCGCGCGGATGCCACAGATACGCAGTATTTT
>TRBJ2-3|TRBD1|once|TRBV27
CASSLATGTGVTDTQYF
TGTGCCAGCAGTTTGGCGACCGGGACAGGGGTCACAGATACGCAGTATTTT
>TRBJ1-2|TRBD1|NA|TRBV5-1
CASSLRQGAGGYTF
TGCGCCAGCAGCTTAAGACAGGGGGCAGGAGGCTACACCTTC
>TRBJ2-3|TRBD2|NA|TRBV5-1
CASSPRWTRSPDTQYF
TGCGCCAGCAGCCCTCGGTGGACTAGATCCCCAGATACGCAGTATTTT
>TRBJ1-6|TRBD1|NA|TRBV5-4
CASSFGTGANSPLHF
TGTGCCAGCAGCTTTGGGACAGGAGCTAATTCACCCCTCCACTTT
>TRBJ2-1|NA|NA|TRBV30
CAWSRAGNEQFF
TGTGCCTGGTCGCGAGCAGGGAATGAGCAGTTCTTC
>TRBJ1-3|NA|NA|TRBV7-2
CASSGEGGRGNTIYF
TGTGCCAGCAGCGGCGAGGGGGGGCGCGGAAACACCATATATTTT
>TRBJ1-1|NA|NA|TRBV19
CASSPTRVNTEAFF
TGTGCCAGTAGTCCCACCCGGGTGAACACTGAAGCTTTCTTT
>TRBJ2-2|NA|NA|TRBV5-1
CASSLDLGRVTGELFF
TGCGCCAGCAGCTTGGATCTGGGGCGCGTCACCGGGGAGCTGTTTTTT
>TRBJ2-4|NA|NA|TRBV6-5
CASRSDRLAKNIQYF
TGTGCCAGCAGGTCGGACAGACTAGCCAAAAACATTCAGTACTTC
>TRBJ2-2|TRBD1|NA|TRBV9
CASSARDSRNTGELFF
TGTGCCAGCAGCGCCAGGGACAGCAGGAACACCGGGGAGCTGTTTTTT
>TRBJ2-4|NA|NA|TRBV19
CASSIWGSQNLAKNIQYF
TGTGCCAGTAGTATCTGGGGCAGCCAAAACCTAGCCAAAAACATTCAGTACTTC
>TRBJ1-1|NA|once|TRBV4-3
CASSQDRETAEAFF
TGCGCCAGCAGCCAAGATCGCGAAACAGCTGAAGCTTTCTTT
>TRBJ1-2|NA|NA|TRBV27
CASRPSGGLTGYTF
TGTGCCAGCAGACCCTCAGGCGGGCTGACGGGCTACACCTTC
>TRBJ2-5|TRBD2|NA|TRBV6-5
CASRGIAGGETQYF
TGTGCCAGCAGGGGAATAGCGGGAGGAGAGACCCAGTACTTC
>TRBJ1-4|TRBD1|NA|TRBV11-2
CASSPLTTGEKLFF
TGTGCCAGCAGCCCCCTTACGACAGGGGAAAAACTGTTTTTT
>TRBJ2-1|NA|NA|TRBV27
CASSLYNYNEQFF
TGTGCCAGCAGTTTATACAACTACAATGAGCAGTTCTTC
>TRBJ2-7|TRBD2|NA|TRBV11-2
CASSLEGAREGSYEQYF
TGTGCCAGCAGCTTAGAGGGGGCGCGGGAGGGCTCCTACGAGCAGTACTTC